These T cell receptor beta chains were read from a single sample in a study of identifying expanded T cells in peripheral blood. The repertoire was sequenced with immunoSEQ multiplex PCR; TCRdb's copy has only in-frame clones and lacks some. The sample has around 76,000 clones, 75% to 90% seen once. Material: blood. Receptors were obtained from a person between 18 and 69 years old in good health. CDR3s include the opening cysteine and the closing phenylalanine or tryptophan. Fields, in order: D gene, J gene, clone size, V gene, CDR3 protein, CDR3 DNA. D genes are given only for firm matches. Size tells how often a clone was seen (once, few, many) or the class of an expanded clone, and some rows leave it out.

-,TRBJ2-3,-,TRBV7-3,CASSPSWGDTQYF,TGTGCCAGCAGCCCGTCCTGGGGGGATACGCAGTATTTT
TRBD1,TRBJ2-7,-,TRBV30,CAWSGGTGGMYEQYF,TGTGCCTGGAGTGGAGGGACAGGGGGTATGTACGAGCAGTACTTC
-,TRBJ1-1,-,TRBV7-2,CASSLREVGRTEAFF,TGTGCCAGCAGCTTACGAGAGGTCGGCCGAACTGAAGCTTTCTTT
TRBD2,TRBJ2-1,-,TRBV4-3,CASSQDPTGGPLNEQFF,TGCGCCAGCAGCCAAGATCCTACGGGGGGGCCTCTGAATGAGCAGTTCTTC
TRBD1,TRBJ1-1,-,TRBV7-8,CASSLGDREAFF,TGTGCCAGCAGCTTAGGGGACAGGGAAGCTTTCTTT
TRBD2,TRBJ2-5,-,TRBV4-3,CASSQGSSGGFGTQYF,TGCGCCAGCAGCCAAGGGTCTAGCGGGGGGTTCGGGACCCAGTACTTC
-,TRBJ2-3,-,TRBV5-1,CASSRRNTDTQYF,TGCGCCAGCAGCCGAAGGAACACAGATACGCAGTATTTT
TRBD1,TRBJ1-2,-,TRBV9,CASSPSTGVRAYGYTF,TGTGCCAGCAGCCCTTCCACAGGGGTGAGGGCCTATGGCTACACCTTC
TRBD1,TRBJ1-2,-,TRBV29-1,CSAGQGGYGYTF,TGCAGCGCCGGACAGGGCGGGTATGGCTACACCTTC
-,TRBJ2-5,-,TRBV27,CASSRVAVQETQYF,TGTGCCAGCAGTCGGGTTGCGGTTCAAGAGACCCAGTACTTC
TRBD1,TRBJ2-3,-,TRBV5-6,CASSLLDRVTDTQYF,TGTGCCAGCAGCCTACTGGACAGGGTCACAGATACGCAGTATTTT
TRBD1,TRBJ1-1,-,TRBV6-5,CASSKDRDIAEAFF,TGTGCCAGCAGTAAGGACAGGGATATCGCTGAAGCTTTCTTT
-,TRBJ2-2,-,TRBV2,CASSGRSGGGELFF,TGTGCCAGCAGTGGGAGATCCGGGGGCGGGGAGCTGTTTTTT
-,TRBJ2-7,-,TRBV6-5,CASTGPPVEGYEQYF,TGTGCCAGCACCGGACCCCCGGTGGAGGGCTACGAGCAGTACTTC
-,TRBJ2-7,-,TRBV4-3,CASSQDPQREQYF,TGCGCCAGCAGCCAAGATCCCCAAAGGGAGCAGTACTTC
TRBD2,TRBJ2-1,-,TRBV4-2,CASSQGASGIYNEQFF,TGTGCCAGCAGCCAAGGGGCTAGCGGGATCTACAATGAGCAGTTCTTC
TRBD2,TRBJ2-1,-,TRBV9,CASSHGLAGLEQFF,TGTGCCAGCAGCCACGGACTAGCGGGATTAGAGCAGTTCTTC
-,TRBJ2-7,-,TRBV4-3,CASSQDRDRGSLIYEQYF,TGCGCCAGCAGCCAAGATAGGGACCGGGGATCATTGATCTACGAGCAGTACTTC
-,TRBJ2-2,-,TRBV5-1,CASTTAVTGELFF,TGCGCCAGCACGACGGCTGTCACCGGGGAGCTGTTTTTT
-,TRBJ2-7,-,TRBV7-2,CASTLRGGEQYF,TGTGCCAGCACCCTCCGAGGCGGTGAGCAGTACTTC
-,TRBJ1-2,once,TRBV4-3,CASSQDRQYGYTF,TGCGCCAGCAGCCAAGATAGGCAGTATGGCTACACCTTC
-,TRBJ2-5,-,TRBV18,CASSPGRGDGETQYF,TGTGCCAGCTCACCAGGTCGGGGCGACGGAGAGACCCAGTACTTC
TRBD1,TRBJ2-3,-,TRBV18,CASSRTTTGQGHADTQYF,TGTGCCAGCTCCCGGACTACCACAGGACAGGGTCACGCAGATACGCAGTATTTT
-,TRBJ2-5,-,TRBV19,CASSIIGVPETQYF,TGTGCCAGTAGTATTATCGGGGTCCCGGAGACCCAGTACTTC